The 16 T cell receptor beta chains in this list originate from one sample, sequenced in a study of T cell repertoires in cytomegalovirus infection. Each CDR3 protein gets one entry after TCRdb re-called the reads with MiXCR. The repertoire includes fewer than 850,000 distinct CDR3 sequences, under 35% of them detected once, and less than 15% sits in the top ten. Which antigens these TCRs recognize remains unknown. The material sequenced was cultured CD8+ T cells from PBMCs, taken from culture after CMV antigen stimulation. These receptors were taken from a human donor in good health (CMV status not recorded). Some clones in this sample may be carry-over from other donors' samples.

The table lists this clonotype with many counts. The genes are TRBV28 and TRBJ2-7; 7 nucleotides match TRBD1. Germline V gene data show CDR1 as MDHEN and CDR2 as SYDVKM. This CDR3 is 13 amino acids long. V lost 3 bases to trimming and J lost 6 bases; unmatched junction nucleotides: 5. CDR3 protein: CASSFGRQGEQYV. The CDR3 DNA reads TGTGCCAGCAGTTTCGGGCGACAGGGCGAGCAGTACGTC.

V is TRBV6-1 and J is TRBJ1-2; 7 bases match TRBD1. Germline CDR1 MNHNS, CDR2 SASEGT. The CDR3 has 16 residues. V shed 1 base, J shed 2 bases, and the junction held 7 bases outside the gene matches. CDR3 amino acids: CASSEVSRGVNYGYTF. Written as DNA, the CDR3 is TGTGCCAGCAGTGAAGTATCCAGGGGGGTGAACTATGGCTACACCTTC.

This clonotype was recorded at least ten times. The chain has TRBV7-8 and TRBJ2-5; 7 nucleotides line up with TRBD1. The CDR3 length is 16 residues. V shed 5 bases, J shed 2 bases, and the junction held 11 bases outside the gene matches. Germline lookup yields CDR1 SGHVS and CDR2 FQNEAQ. The CDR3 sequence: CASSVPSDRRQETQYF. The CDR3, as DNA: TGTGCCAGCAGCGTTCCCTCGGACAGGAGACAAGAGACCCAGTACTTC.

This clonotype turned up a few times. A much larger clone is a single base away; this may be a read error. The rearrangement joins TRBV6-6 to TRBJ1-2; D gene uncertain. CDR3 length equals 12 residues. The germline gives CDR1 MNHNY, CDR2 SVGAGI (reference sequence). The V gene lost 5 bases and the J gene lost 2 bases, with 6 bases spanning the gap. Here the CDR3 DNA reads TGTGCCAGCAGTGATTTAAACTATGGCTACACCTTC. Its translation: CASSDLNYGYTF.

The rearrangement uses TRBV5-4 and TRBJ2-7; the match to TRBD1 covers 8 bases. This CDR3 comprises 14 residues. J lost 6 bases, V lost 4 bases, and 9 bases had no gene match. Germline assignment: CDR1 SGHNT and CDR2 YYREEE (reference sequence). The CDR3 is CASSGDRSRSEQYF. In DNA form, the CDR3 reads TGTGCCAGCAGCGGGGACAGGAGTCGAAGCGAGCAGTACTTC.

V gene TRBV20-1 combines with J gene TRBJ2-7, with TRBD1 identical over 7 bases. CDR1 is DFQATT and CDR2 is SNEGSKA in the germline V gene (reference sequence). This CDR3 comprises 16 residues. J was trimmed by 5 bases and V by 3 bases; bases with no gene match: 16. The DNA for the CDR3 is TGCAGTGCTAGGGCTTATTCGACAGGGCGTCCCCACGAGCAGTACTTC. This gives the protein CSARAYSTGRPHEQYF.

This clonotype was observed at least ten times. This chain links TRBV2 with TRBJ1-4; TRBD1 matches at 8 bases. Germline CDR1 is SNHLY and CDR2 is FYNNEI. The CDR3 is 15 amino acids. V lost 4 bases and J lost 7; bases outside the gene matches: 8. CDR3 amino acids: CASSAGQGSGEKLFF. DNA of the CDR3: TGTGCCAGCAGTGCCGGACAGGGATCCGGTGAAAAACTGTTTTTT.

The chain is built from TRBV10-2 and TRBJ1-1; TRBD1 aligns across 11 bases. V shed 6 bases, J shed 7 bases, and the junction held 1 base outside the gene matches. The CDR3 is 12 amino acids. CDR1 and CDR2 from the germline V gene are WSHSY and SAAADI. The chain's CDR3 is CASRGQGDEAFF. The CDR3 DNA reads as TGCGCCAGCAGGGGACAGGGGGATGAAGCTTTCTTT.

The rearrangement links TRBV27 to TRBJ1-3; D possibly corresponds to TRBD1 (5 bases). The V gene's germline CDR1 is MNHEY and CDR2 SMNVEV (reference sequence). The CDR3 spans 16 residues. Trimming removed 8 bases at V and 0 bases at J, with 17 bases between. The CDR3: CASFGWGGGSGNTIYF. DNA for the CDR3: TGTGCCAGCTTCGGATGGGGGGGAGGCTCTGGAAACACCATATATTTT.

This clonotype was detected a few times. J is TRBJ1-2 and V is TRBV12-3 or TRBV12-4, with a possible D match to TRBD1 (6 bases). Trimming stripped 5 bases from V and 2 bases from J, with 15 bases between. The CDR3 is 15 amino acids. The CDR3 spells CASSPSRTENYGYTF. The CDR3 nucleotides read TGTGCCAGCAGTCCCTCCCGGACAGAAAACTATGGCTACACCTTC.

V usage is TRBV19 and J usage is TRBJ1-3; D gene unclear. Trimming removed 10 bases from V and 7 bases from J, with 20 bases in between. Germline V lookup: CDR1 LNHDA, CDR2 SQIVND (reference sequence). The CDR3 contains 14 residues. The CDR3 sequence is CATDTGRRSNTIYF. For the CDR3, the DNA is TGTGCCACCGACACCGGACGGAGGAGCAACACCATATATTTT. The variable domain in full, with the rest retrieved from reference TRBV19 and TRBJ1-3, is DGGITQSPKYLFRKEGQNVTLSCEQNLNHDAMYWYRQDPGQGLRLIYYSQIVNDFQKGDIAEGYSVSREKKESFPLTVTSAQKNPTAFYLCATDTGRRSNTIYFGEGSWLTVV.

This clonotype appeared many times. This sequence joins TRBV5-1 and TRBJ1-6; no clear D gene. From germline, CDR1 is SGHRS and CDR2 YFSETQ. V was pared by 0 bases and J by 3 bases, with 7 bases between. This CDR3 comprises 15 residues. CDR3 amino acids: CASSLDNVYNSPLHF. DNA for the CDR3: TGCGCCAGCAGCTTGGATAACGTCTATAATTCACCCCTCCACTTT.

This clonotype was counted only a few times. The CDR3 loop reads CASSATSGGYGELFF. The CDR3 nucleotides are TGTGCCAGCAGCGCGACTAGCGGGGGCTACGGGGAGCTGTTTTTT. This rearrangement joins TRBV7-9 to TRBJ2-2, with 12 bases aligning to TRBD2. Per the germline V gene, CDR1 is SEHNR and CDR2 is FQNEAQ (reference sequence). The V gene end was trimmed by 5 bases and the J gene end by 7 bases; junction bases not matched to a gene: 5. CDR3 size: 15 residues. The variable domain in full, with the rest retrieved from reference TRBV7-9 and TRBJ2-2, is DTGVSQNPRHKITKRGQNVTFRCDPISEHNRLYWYRQTLGQGPEFLTYFQNEAQLEKSRLLSDRFSAERPKGSFSTLEIQRTEQGDSAMYLCASSATSGGYGELFFGEGSRLTVL.

This clonotype was recorded at least ten times. The V and J genes are TRBV7-6 and TRBJ2-5, with 9 bases that match TRBD1. The germline V gene has CDR1 SGHVS and CDR2 FNYEAQ. V gave up 4 bases and J gave up 3 bases; unmatched junction bases: 3. The CDR3 extends over 14 amino acids. As DNA, the CDR3 is TGTGCCAGCAGCTCCCGGGACAGGGAAGAGACCCAGTACTTC. Its protein product is CASSSRDREETQYF.

This clonotype was observed at least ten times. The J gene is TRBJ2-5, the V gene TRBV7-3; 8 bases are shared with TRBD2. The CDR3 length is 13 residues. CDR1 and CDR2 from the germline V gene are SGHTA and FQGTGA. The J segment lost 5 bases and the V segment lost 5 bases, leaving 4 bases of the junction unmatched. CDR3 protein: CASSRTSWETQYF. CDR3 in DNA: TGTGCCAGCAGCAGGACTAGCTGGGAGACCCAGTACTTC.

This rearrangement joins TRBV19 to TRBJ2-7; no firm D call. The CDR3 has 14 amino acids. Germline V gene data show CDR1 as LNHDA and CDR2 as SQIVND (reference sequence). V lost 4 bases to trimming and J lost 0 bases, with 10 bases between them. The CDR3 is CASSRYGSSYEQYF. The CDR3 DNA reads as TGTGCCAGTAGTAGGTACGGAAGCTCCTACGAGCAGTACTTC.